These 30 T cell receptor beta chains were sequenced from one sample in a study of Ad26.COV2.S vaccination and SARS-CoV-2 variants (dated by TCRdb to about 2021). Library preparation was by the immunoSEQ multiplex PCR assay. Imported from immuneACCESS, the table was reduced by TCRdb to in-frame sequences with V and J called. These copies leave out some clones; in studies compared against another copy, an unresolved V gene accounts for under half, and the cause of the remainder is not known. The sample includes about 350,000 clones, with around 84% observed a single time. Roughly 3.3% of the sample lies in the top ten. The sample's treatment or condition label, in plain terms: 19 received Ad26.COV2.S at low or high dose, single or two shots; about 5 received placebo; per-sample allocation not given. For vaccine and placebo recipients, the sequenced repertoires came from samples collected on day 63 after the first injection.

The sample was peripheral blood, taken in a trial of Ad26.COV2.S vaccine versus placebo. These receptors were obtained from a person aged 18-65 years who received the Ad26.COV2.S COVID-19 vaccine or a placebo.

This chain uses TRBV6-6 with TRBJ1-2; the match to TRBD1 covers 7 bases. The CDR3 has 14 residues. V lost 5 bases to trimming and J lost 5 bases; unmatched junction nucleotides: 8. The V gene's germline CDR1 is MNHNY and CDR2 SVGAGI (reference sequence). CDR3: CASSPDRETYGYTF. The CDR3 DNA is TGTGCCAGCAGTCCTGACAGGGAGACTTATGGCTACACCTTC.

The gene calls are TRBV18 and TRBJ1-2; D might be TRBD1 (5 bases). Trimming removed 0 bases at V and 3 bases at J, with 8 bases between. There are 14 residues in the CDR3. Germline CDR1 is KGHSH and CDR2 is LQKENI. CDR3 loop: CASSPPSRDYGYTF. As DNA, the CDR3 is TGTGCCAGCTCACCACCGTCCAGGGACTATGGCTACACCTTC.

The gene calls are TRBV28 and TRBJ2-7; TRBD2 matches 8 bases. The CDR3 is 17 residues long. Germline-derived CDR1 and CDR2 are MDHEN and SYDVKM. After removal of 1 base from V and 2 bases from J, the junction contained 10 bases not matched to a gene. In nucleotides, the CDR3 is TGTGCCAGCAGTTTATACGTCTCGGGACTAGAACCCTACGAGCAGTACTTC. It specifies CASSLYVSGLEPYEQYF.

Only a few counts were recorded for this clone. The chain couples TRBV18 to TRBJ1-3; D is ambiguous. The CDR3 spans 17 residues. Deletions cut 2 bases from V and 4 bases from J, with 18 bases between. From germline, CDR1 is KGHSH and CDR2 LQKENI. The CDR3: CASSPNRAHDLGNTIYF. The CDR3, as DNA: TGTGCCAGCTCACCAAACCGGGCCCACGACCTGGGAAACACCATATATTTT.

This clone was observed a few times. J is TRBJ1-1 and V is TRBV30; D perhaps matches TRBD1 (5 bases). This CDR3 is built from 14 residues. Germline loops: CDR1 GTSNPN, CDR2 SVGIG (reference sequence). V lost 4 bases to trimming and J lost 6 bases, with 18 bases between them. The CDR3 region is CAWTGGGGPAEAFF. CDR3 sequence (DNA): TGTGCCTGGACGGGGGGAGGAGGACCAGCTGAAGCTTTCTTT.

The J gene is TRBJ2-7, the V gene TRBV7-2; possibly TRBD2 for D (5 bases). This CDR3 comprises 13 residues. CDR1 and CDR2 from the germline V gene are SGHTA and FQGNSA. Trimming took 4 bases from V and 7 from J, leaving 14 bases between them. DNA of the CDR3: TGTGCCAGCAGCTCCAAACTAGACGGAGAGCAGTACTTC. It translates to CASSSKLDGEQYF.

The chain joins TRBV27 to TRBJ1-6, with a tentative D call TRBD1 (5 bases). This CDR3 region has 15 residues. Trimming cost V 3 bases and J 8 bases, with 14 bases left between them. Per the germline V gene, CDR1 is MNHEY and CDR2 is SMNVEV (reference sequence). CDR3 loop: CASSFLRALDSPLHF. The CDR3 DNA sequence: TGTGCCAGCAGTTTCCTCAGGGCTCTGGATTCACCCCTCCACTTT.

The genes are TRBV7-8 and TRBJ2-7; D may be TRBD1 (5 bases). V was pared by 8 bases and J by 0 bases, with 17 bases between. Germline CDR1 SGHVS, CDR2 FQNEAQ. This CDR3 contains 15 residues. The CDR3 loop is CASQLDWGYSYEQYF. CDR3 nucleotide sequence: TGTGCCAGCCAGCTTGATTGGGGCTACTCCTACGAGCAGTACTTC. Drawing the rest from reference TRBV7-8 and TRBJ2-7, the complete variable domain is GAGVSQSPRYKVAKRGQDVALRCDPISGHVSLFWYQQALGQGPEFLTYFQNEAQLDKSGLPSDRFFAERPEGSVSTLKIQRTQQEDSAVYLCASQLDWGYSYEQYFGPGTRLTVT.

The V and J genes are TRBV18 and TRBJ1-1, with a possible D match to TRBD1 (6 bases). CDR1 and CDR2 (germline): KGHSH, LQKENI. Trimming shortened V by 1 base and J by 1 base, and 10 bases separated the two germline ends. This CDR3 has 15 amino acids. CDR3 bases: TGTGCCAGCTCACCACAGCAGGGGCGGAACACTGAAGCTTTCTTT. The encoded protein is CASSPQQGRNTEAFF.

V and J are TRBV7-2 and TRBJ2-3; possible D gene TRBD1, 6 bases. CDR3 size: 14 residues. V was pared by 3 bases and J by 2 bases, with 9 bases between. Germline V gene lookup returns CDR1 SGHTA and CDR2 FQGNSA. The CDR3 DNA reads as TGTGCCAGCAGCTTGGGGGCAAACACAGATACGCAGTATTTT. Protein product: CASSLGANTDTQYF.

The chain links TRBV5-1 to TRBJ2-7; D might be TRBD1 or TRBD2, each matching 6 bases. V lost 0 bases, J lost 6 bases, and 7 bases lay in between. The CDR3 totals 12 residues. CDR1 SGHRS and CDR2 YFSETQ come from the germline V gene. The CDR3 loop reads CASSLAGAEQYF. CDR3 nucleotide sequence: TGCGCCAGCAGCTTGGCGGGGGCCGAGCAGTACTTC.

The rearrangement links TRBV29-1 to TRBJ2-7, with 8 bases aligning to TRBD2. Looked up from germline, CDR1 is SQVTM and CDR2 is ANQGSEA. Trimming took 4 bases from V and 3 from J; bases not matched to a gene: 5. The CDR3 loop spans 13 amino acids. The CDR3: CSVASGSGYEQYF. As DNA, the CDR3 is TGCAGCGTTGCGAGCGGGAGCGGCTACGAGCAGTACTTC.

CDR3 bases: TGTGCCTGGAGTCCCGGGGCCAGTCTACACTACGAGCAGTACTTC. This codes for CAWSPGASLHYEQYF. This chain connects TRBV30 to TRBJ2-7, with D perhaps assigned TRBD1 or TRBD2 (5 bases each). With 2 bases removed from V and 3 bases from J, the gap between germline ends came to 17 bases. This CDR3 spans 15 amino acids. CDR1 is GTSNPN and CDR2 is SVGIG in the germline V gene (reference sequence).

The chain has TRBV5-1 and TRBJ2-7, with D possibly TRBD1 on 10 matching bases. The CDR3 extends over 15 amino acids. V gave up 4 bases and J gave up 4 bases, with 18 bases separating them. Per germline, CDR1 SGHRS and CDR2 YFSETQ. For the CDR3, the DNA is TGCGCCAGCAGCCCGCGGGGGGGACAGGGGTACGAGCAGTACTTC. It encodes CASSPRGGQGYEQYF.

The V and J genes are TRBV11-3 and TRBJ2-1, with D possibly TRBD2 on 6 matching bases. Germline loops: CDR1 SGHNT, CDR2 YENEEA. The CDR3 covers 15 residues. The V end lost 4 bases, the J end lost 7 bases, and 17 bases lay between the germline ends. The CDR3 loop is CASSSRELGVNEQFF. In nucleotides, the CDR3 is TGTGCCAGCAGCTCTCGGGAGCTGGGGGTTAATGAGCAGTTCTTC.

V usage is TRBV18 and J usage is TRBJ2-2; no clear D. Trimming shortened V by 1 base and J by 0 bases, and 6 bases separated the two germline ends. Germline CDR1 is KGHSH and CDR2 is LQKENI. The CDR3 has 15 residues. The CDR3 bases are TGTGCCAGCTCACCACGGGCAGCGAACACCGGGGAGCTGTTTTTT. Residues: CASSPRAANTGELFF.

This clone has a single count. This chain connects TRBV6-1 to TRBJ1-1, with D possibly being TRBD1 (6 bases). The V gene lost 2 bases and the J gene lost 6 bases, with 16 bases spanning the gap. The length of the CDR3 is 15 residues. The germline V gene encodes CDR1 MNHNS and CDR2 SASEGT. The CDR3 loop is CASSELVTGRSEAFF. The CDR3 DNA sequence: TGTGCCAGCAGTGAACTAGTCACAGGGCGATCTGAAGCTTTCTTT.

The chain recombines TRBV27 with TRBJ2-5; D unresolved. CDR1 and CDR2 (germline): MNHEY, SMNVEV (reference sequence). The CDR3 is made up of 15 amino acids. V was clipped by 3 bases and J by 5 bases, with 16 bases between them. This CDR3 reads CASSFGLETGETQYF. The CDR3 DNA reads TGTGCCAGCAGTTTTGGGCTAGAGACCGGCGAGACCCAGTACTTC.

The chain uses TRBV9 and TRBJ1-3, with D possibly matching TRBD1 (5 bases). The V and J ends lost 0 bases and 0 bases respectively, with 7 bases between them. Looked up from germline, CDR1 is SGDLS and CDR2 is YYNGEE. The CDR3 runs 15 residues. CDR3 amino acids: CASSVAGSSGNTIYF. The DNA of the CDR3 is TGTGCCAGCAGCGTAGCAGGGAGCTCTGGAAACACCATATATTTT.

J is TRBJ2-2 and V is TRBV5-1, with D maybe TRBD2 (6 bases). The CDR3 contains 17 residues. CDR1 and CDR2 from the germline V gene are SGHRS and YFSETQ. The V end was cut by 4 bases, the J end by 3 bases, with 19 bases between. This chain's CDR3 is CASSPGAGGGDTGELFF. The CDR3 DNA reads TGCGCCAGCAGCCCGGGCGCAGGCGGCGGGGACACCGGGGAGCTGTTTTTT. Drawing the rest from reference TRBV5-1 and TRBJ2-2, the complete variable domain is KAGVTQTPRYLIKTRGQQVTLSCSPISGHRSVSWYQQTPGQGLQFLFEYFSETQRNKGNFPGRFSGRQFSNSRSEMNVSTLELGDSALYLCASSPGAGGGDTGELFFGEGSRLTVL.

The chain carries TRBV9 and TRBJ2-1; unclear D gene. Trimming cost V 0 bases and J 8 bases, with 12 bases left between them. The CDR3 is made up of 14 amino acids. In germline, CDR1 is SGDLS, CDR2 YYNGEE. The CDR3 nucleotides are TGTGCCAGCAGCGTAGTCACCCCCAGCGATGAGCAGTTCTTC. This codes for CASSVVTPSDEQFF.

This clone appeared a single time. The rearrangement joins TRBV30 to TRBJ2-2, with a weak D call TRBD1 (6 bases). Trimming removed 1 base from V and 6 bases from J, with 9 bases in between. This CDR3 region has 13 residues. CDR1 and CDR2 (germline): GTSNPN, SVGIG (reference sequence). CDR3 in DNA: TGTGCCTGGAGTGAAGGGGGTGCCGGGGAGCTGTTTTTT. Its translation is CAWSEGGAGELFF.

This clone was detected a few times. The V gene is TRBV20-1, the J gene TRBJ1-6, with TRBD1 matching 9 bases. Per the germline V gene, CDR1 is DFQATT and CDR2 is SNEGSKA (reference sequence). The CDR3 has 15 amino acids. V dropped 3 bases and J dropped 9; count of bases not matched to a gene: 9. The CDR3 loop is CSASPGTGIGSPLHF. The CDR3 DNA reads as TGCAGTGCTAGTCCCGGGACAGGGATCGGTTCACCCCTCCACTTT.

The chain couples TRBV10-1 to TRBJ1-5, with 7 bases aligning to TRBD1. V lost 7 bases and J lost 7; bases outside the gene matches: 10. CDR1 WNHNN and CDR2 SYGVQD come from the germline V gene (reference sequence). The CDR3 spans 14 residues. CDR3: CASTDDREGQPQHF. The CDR3 bases are TGCGCCAGCACCGATGACAGGGAAGGCCAGCCCCAGCATTTT.

This chain connects TRBV25-1 to TRBJ2-3, with unresolved D. Deletions cut 5 bases from V and 0 bases from J, with 9 bases between. This CDR3 comprises 14 residues. Germline CDR1 reads MGHDK; CDR2 reads SYGVNS. The CDR3 DNA sequence: TGTGCCAGCAGTTGGACGGCTAGCACAGATACGCAGTATTTT. The encoded protein is CASSWTASTDTQYF.

The chain employs TRBV6-4 and TRBJ1-1; 9 bases match TRBD1. Germline CDR1 MRHNA, CDR2 SNTAGT. The V gene end was trimmed by 5 bases and the J gene end by 11 bases; junction bases not matched to a gene: 9. The CDR3 totals 13 residues. The CDR3 loop reads CASSPQGASIAFF. Written as DNA, the CDR3 is TGTGCCAGCAGTCCACAGGGGGCGAGTATCGCTTTCTTT.

This chain uses TRBV6-5 with TRBJ2-3; TRBD2 might be the D (6 bases). Germline V lookup: CDR1 MNHEY, CDR2 SVGAGI. The CDR3 runs 14 residues. Trimming took off 6 bases at V and 6 bases at J, with 16 bases between the two ends. The CDR3, as DNA: TGTGCCAGCAGCACCCTGGGGAGGTTTGATACGCAGTATTTT. This sequence encodes CASSTLGRFDTQYF.

This chain connects TRBV7-2 to TRBJ2-7; TRBD1 matches at 11 bases. The J segment lost 3 bases and the V segment lost 2 bases, leaving 6 bases of the junction unmatched. The CDR3 extends over 16 amino acids. In germline, CDR1 is SGHTA, CDR2 FQGNSA. CDR3: CASSLTPGQGVYEQYF. CDR3 coding DNA: TGTGCCAGCAGCTTAACGCCGGGACAGGGGGTCTACGAGCAGTACTTC.

The chain uses TRBV7-8 and TRBJ1-4, with D possibly TRBD1 on 5 matching bases. The CDR3 sequence is 15 residues long. Germline V CDR1 and CDR2: SGHVS, FQNEAQ. V shed 5 bases and J shed 5 bases, with 15 bases lying between them. Written as DNA, the CDR3 is TGTGCCAGCAGCACCTCCGGGACCCCGAATGAAAAACTGTTTTTT. Protein sequence: CASSTSGTPNEKLFF. The whole variable domain, filled in from reference TRBV7-8 and TRBJ1-4, reads GAGVSQSPRYKVAKRGQDVALRCDPISGHVSLFWYQQALGQGPEFLTYFQNEAQLDKSGLPSDRFFAERPEGSVSTLKIQRTQQEDSAVYLCASSTSGTPNEKLFFGSGTQLSVL.

The chain carries TRBV7-9 and TRBJ2-7, with D possibly TRBD2 on 6 matching bases. Germline CDR1 SEHNR, CDR2 FQNEAQ (reference sequence). The CDR3 runs 14 residues. The V end lost 1 base, the J end lost 3 bases, and 10 bases lay between the germline ends. CDR3 coding DNA: TGTGCCAGCAGCTTAGGGGGGGATTACTACGAGCAGTACTTC. The encoded protein is CASSLGGDYYEQYF.